This paragraph reports one T cell receptor beta chain. What it binds is unknown. V dropped 4 bases and J dropped 0; count of bases not matched to a gene: 7. CDR3 length equals 16 residues. Germline-derived CDR1 and CDR2 are SGDLS and YYNGEE. This specimen belongs to a study of identical twins. Findings and limits, study-wide: Conclusions rested on cross-sectional statistics rather than following the same donors. High-abundance cord blood beta clonotypes had fewer insertions; memory repertoires showed none. Out-of-frame alpha sequences shared between twins exhibited an excess of low generation probability.

Template switching introduced a universal primer site, and the cDNA bore unique molecular identifiers. TCRdb used MiXCR to reprocess the 5' RACE reads, holding one entry per CDR3 protein. The sample has approximately 1.8 million distinct CDR3 sequences, around a third seen once. This receptor was taken from a newborn girl in good health. The chain recombines TRBV9 with TRBJ2-3, with 8 positions matching TRBD1. The sequenced material came from cord blood. CDR3 DNA: TGTGCCAGCAGCATCGGACAGGGAGAGAGCACAGATACGCAGTATTTT. Translation gives CASSIGQGESTDTQYF.